Shown below are 14 T cell receptor beta chains from a single sample sequenced in a study of cytomegalovirus exposure and HLA in healthy donors (dated by TCRdb to 2017 to 2019). Libraries were made using the immunoSEQ multiplex PCR assay. The multiplex PCR relied on a mix of 60 forward primers for TCR Vbeta segments and 13 reverse primers for TCR Jbeta segments. TCRdb mirrors the immuneACCESS table, restricted to in-frame sequences. Some clones are absent from its copies; in checked studies, under half trace to an unresolved V gene, and the reason for the others is unknown. The sample yields some 120,000 clones; around a tenth were counted once. Of the sample, about 3% is held by the ten largest clones. Sample: PBMCs. These receptor sequences come from a man aged 30 to 45 in good health and CMV-seronegative.

This clone has only a few counts. This chain connects TRBV19 to TRBJ2-7; TRBD2 might be the D (5 bases). Trimming cost V 3 bases and J 0 bases, with 15 bases left between them. Looked up from germline, CDR1 is LNHDA and CDR2 is SQIVND (reference sequence). The CDR3 contains 16 residues. The CDR3 region is CASSMAGLLSSYEQYF. CDR3 coding DNA: TGTGCCAGTAGTATGGCGGGTTTGCTAAGCTCCTACGAGCAGTACTTC.

This clone was counted only a few times. The gene calls are TRBV4-2 and TRBJ1-6; 8 positions agree with TRBD1. The germline CDR1 and CDR2 sequences are LGHNA and YNFKEQ. Unmatched junction bases numbered 6, after V lost 4 bases and J lost 7 bases. The CDR3 has 15 residues. CDR3 in DNA: TGTGCCAGCAGCCGAGGACAGGGTGGGAATTCACCCCTCCACTTT. It codes for CASSRGQGGNSPLHF.

This clone turned up a few times. J is TRBJ2-3 and V is TRBV11-3, with D tentatively TRBD1 (6 bases). This CDR3 has 15 residues. Between the trimmed V and J ends, which lost 2 bases and 5 bases, there was a span of 14 bases. Germline CDR1 is SGHNT and CDR2 is YENEEA. In nucleotides, the CDR3 is TGTGCCAGCAGCTTATCGTACAGGGCTGGAGATACGCAGTATTTT. It encodes CASSLSYRAGDTQYF.

This chain uses TRBV9 with TRBJ2-5; 7 nucleotides match TRBD2. This CDR3 is built from 17 residues. The trim removed 3 bases at V and 5 bases at J, leaving 16 bases unmatched. Germline lookup yields CDR1 SGDLS and CDR2 YYNGEE. In nucleotides, the CDR3 is TGTGCCAGCAGCGCAGGTGGGAGGGCCTATTTTGTGGAGACCCAGTACTTC. It translates to CASSAGGRAYFVETQYF. Based on the CDR3 plus reference TRBV9 and TRBJ2-5, the full variable domain is DSGVTQTPKHLITATGQRVTLRCSPRSGDLSVYWYQQSLDQGLQFLIQYYNGEERAKGNILERFSAQQFPDLHSELNLSSLELGDSALYFCASSAGGRAYFVETQYFGPGTRLLVL.

In this sample, this clone turned up a few times. The chain combines TRBV30 with TRBJ2-1, with D possibly being TRBD2 (6 bases). Germline V gene lookup returns CDR1 GTSNPN and CDR2 SVGIG (reference sequence). This CDR3 is built from 14 residues. Trimming shortened V by 2 bases and J by 9 bases, and 17 bases separated the two germline ends. In nucleotides, the CDR3 is TGTGCCTGGAGTCTTCTAGCGAGTTACGGTGAGCAGTTCTTC. Its protein product is CAWSLLASYGEQFF. Complete variable domain (other parts from reference TRBV30 and TRBJ2-1): SQTIHQWPATLVQPVGSPLSLECTVEGTSNPNLYWYRQAAGRGLQLLFYSVGIGQISSEVPQNLSASRPQDRQFILSSKKLLLSDSGFYLCAWSLLASYGEQFFGPGTRLTVL.

V usage is TRBV5-1 and J usage is TRBJ2-2; TRBD1 aligns across 8 bases. Germline CDR1 SGHRS, CDR2 YFSETQ. V lost 4 bases and J lost 4; bases outside the gene matches: 6. CDR3 size: 15 residues. The CDR3 nucleotides read TGCGCCAGCAGCCTCGGACAGGGTCCCACCGGGGAGCTGTTTTTT. Translating it yields CASSLGQGPTGELFF.

This clone has a handful of counts. The rearrangement uses TRBV6-5 and TRBJ2-7, with 13 bases fitting TRBD2. This CDR3 is 15 amino acids long. The trim removed 5 bases at V and 5 bases at J, leaving 6 bases unmatched. Germline CDR1 reads MNHEY; CDR2 reads SVGAGI. CDR3 DNA: TGTGCCAGCAGTCACGGACTAGCGGGAGTCCACGAGCAGTACGTC. Its translation: CASSHGLAGVHEQYV.

The table lists this clone with a few counts. The J gene is TRBJ2-5, the V gene TRBV9; 9 bases are shared with TRBD1. This CDR3 is built from 14 residues. V shed 4 bases and J 4 bases; nucleotides not matched to a gene: 5. Germline loops: CDR1 SGDLS, CDR2 YYNGEE. In DNA form, the CDR3 reads TGTGCCAGCAGCCCGGGACAGGGAGGAGAGACCCAGTACTTC. It translates to CASSPGQGGETQYF.

The table lists this clone with a few counts. The chain recombines TRBV6-1 with TRBJ2-3; D ambiguous. Germline V gene sequence: CDR1 MNHNS, CDR2 SASEGT. The germline V and J ends were trimmed by 6 bases and 3 bases, with 10 bases remaining between them. This CDR3 is 13 amino acids long. For the CDR3, the DNA is TGTGCCAGCAGGGTGCGAGAGACAGATACGCAGTATTTT. Amino acid sequence: CASRVRETDTQYF.

The rearrangement links TRBV6-5 to TRBJ2-4; 7 positions match TRBD1. The ends lost 0 bases at V and 1 base at J; junction bases unmatched: 3. CDR3 length: 16 amino acids. Germline-derived CDR1 and CDR2 are MNHEY and SVGAGI. CDR3 in amino acids: CASSYSTQGAKNIQYF. The CDR3 region has the DNA TGTGCCAGCAGTTACTCGACACAGGGGGCCAAAAACATTCAGTACTTC.

There are a few counts of this clone. The chain employs TRBV5-4 and TRBJ2-7; TRBD1 might be the D (5 bases). The CDR3 consists of 13 residues. CDR1 is SGHNT and CDR2 is YYREEE in the germline V gene (reference sequence). V lost 0 bases to trimming and J lost 7 bases, with 11 bases between them. The CDR3 coding sequence is TGTGCCAGCAGCTTGGAAGGTAGGGGAGAGCAGTACTTC. It specifies CASSLEGRGEQYF.

This clone was detected only once. Other nucleotide sequences in the sample specify the same CDR3. This rearrangement joins TRBV19 to TRBJ2-7, with 9 bases fitting TRBD2. The CDR3 totals 14 residues. Germline V gene data show CDR1 as LNHDA and CDR2 as SQIVND (reference sequence). With 8 bases clipped from V and 0 bases from J, the junction kept 5 bases outside the gene matches. For the CDR3, the DNA is TGTGCCAGTCGATTGACTAGCGGCTCCTACGAGCAGTACTTC. Protein product: CASRLTSGSYEQYF.

On this clone itself: This CDR3 is also generated by other DNA sequences in the sample. The chain links TRBV6-5 to TRBJ1-2; 8 bases agree with TRBD1. V shed 6 bases, J shed 2 bases, and the junction held 5 bases outside the gene matches. The germline V gene encodes CDR1 MNHEY and CDR2 SVGAGI. CDR3 length equals 14 residues. CDR3 DNA: TGTGCCAGCAGGCCAACAGGGGGGAACTATGGCTACACCTTC. Its protein product is CASRPTGGNYGYTF.

The gene calls are TRBV23-1 and TRBJ2-7; 11 bases agree with TRBD1. TRBV23-1 is an open reading frame, and its role is uncertain. Trimming at V came to 8 bases and at J to 6 bases, leaving 9 bases not matched to a gene. CDR3 length: 14 amino acids. CDR3: CASRPTGTGGEQYF. The DNA for the CDR3 is TGCGCCAGCCGCCCTACCGGGACAGGGGGCGAGCAGTACTTC.